Listed below are T cell receptor beta chains from one sample, sequenced in a study of blood T cell repertoires in COVID-19. Profiled with immunoSEQ multiplex PCR; TCRdb holds only in-frame clones, not every one. The table includes 100,000 or so clones, over 80% detected once. Sequences were obtained from peripheral blood. All receptors derive from a man aged 50-59 years with active COVID-19. Both conserved end residues are part of each CDR3. A D gene is named only where the DNA matches it firmly.

TRBD1,TRBJ2-7,TRBV28,CASSSSDRSKGEQYF,TGTGCCAGCAGCTCTTCGGACAGGTCCAAGGGGGAGCAGTACTTC
TRBD2,TRBJ2-3,TRBV2,CASSVRAGNGDTQYF,TGTGCCAGCAGTGTTCGAGCGGGGAATGGTGATACGCAGTATTTT
NA,TRBJ2-1,TRBV11-3,CASSPILSNEQFF,TGTGCCAGCAGCCCTATCCTGTCTAACGAGCAGTTCTTC
TRBD2,TRBJ2-3,TRBV28,CASSPRLAGGTDTQYF,TGTGCCAGCAGTCCCCGACTAGCGGGAGGCACAGATACGCAGTATTTT
NA,TRBJ2-1,TRBV7-2,CASSLRRDYNEQFF,TGTGCCAGCAGCTTGAGGCGGGATTACAATGAGCAGTTCTTC
NA,TRBJ2-2,TRBV28,CASSSDLLTGELFF,TGTGCCAGCAGTTCCGATCTACTCACCGGGGAGCTGTTTTTT
NA,TRBJ2-2,TRBV7-7,CASSGGGPDTGELFF,TGTGCCAGCAGCGGGGGGGGGCCAGACACCGGGGAGCTGTTTTTT
NA,TRBJ1-4,TRBV6-5,CASSPTTTNEKLFF,TGTGCCAGCAGCCCCACAACAACTAATGAAAAACTGTTTTTT
TRBD2,TRBJ2-1,TRBV7-9,CASSLVKRERHFEQFF,TGTGCCAGCAGCTTAGTCAAGCGGGAGCGTCACTTTGAGCAGTTCTTC
TRBD2,TRBJ2-1,TRBV6-5,CASSWTSSELNEQFF,TGTGCCAGCAGTTGGACTAGCTCAGAACTTAATGAGCAGTTCTTC
TRBD2,TRBJ2-7,TRBV28,CASQGVASGRGYEQYF,TGTGCCAGCCAAGGGGTGGCTAGCGGGAGGGGATACGAGCAGTACTTC
TRBD1,TRBJ1-1,TRBV6-1,CASSEGWTGNRGPEAFF,TGTGCCAGCAGTGAAGGATGGACGGGGAACAGGGGCCCTGAAGCTTTCTTT
NA,TRBJ1-5,TRBV5-6,CASSLYQSSNQPQHF,TGTGCCAGCAGCTTGTATCAGTCTAGCAATCAGCCCCAGCATTTT
TRBD1,TRBJ1-1,TRBV4-1,CASSQDSPLNRGNTEAFF,TGCGCCAGCAGCCAAGATTCCCCCCTCAACAGGGGTAACACTGAAGCTTTCTTT
NA,TRBJ1-5,TRBV15,CATSRDMGVNQPQHF,TGTGCCACCAGCAGAGATATGGGAGTGAATCAGCCCCAGCATTTT
NA,TRBJ2-3,TRBV28,CASSPSGQFTDTQYF,TGTGCCAGCAGTCCTTCTGGACAGTTCACAGATACGCAGTATTTT
NA,TRBJ2-1,TRBV11-2,CASSGGGAGPHEQFF,TGTGCCAGCAGCGGAGGGGGAGCGGGGCCGCATGAGCAGTTCTTC
TRBD2,TRBJ2-1,TRBV3-1/TRBV3-2,CASSPQLAGGGGNEQFF,TGTGCCAGCAGCCCACAACTAGCGGGAGGGGGGGGCAATGAGCAGTTCTTC
NA,TRBJ2-7,TRBV5-1,CASSFTGRGPGEQYF,TGCGCCAGCAGCTTTACGGGGCGGGGTCCGGGCGAGCAGTACTTC